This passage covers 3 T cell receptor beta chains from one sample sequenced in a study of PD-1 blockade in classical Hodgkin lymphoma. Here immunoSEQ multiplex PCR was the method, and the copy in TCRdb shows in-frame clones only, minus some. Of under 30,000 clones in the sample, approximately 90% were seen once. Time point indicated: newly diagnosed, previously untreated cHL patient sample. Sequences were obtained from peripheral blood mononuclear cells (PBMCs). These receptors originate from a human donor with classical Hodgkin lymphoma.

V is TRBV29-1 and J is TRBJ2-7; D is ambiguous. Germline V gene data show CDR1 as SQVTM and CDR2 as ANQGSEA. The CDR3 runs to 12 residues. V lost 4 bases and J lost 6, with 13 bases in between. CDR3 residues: CSVVRSDREQYF. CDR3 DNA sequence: TGCAGCGTTGTAAGGTCTGATCGCGAGCAGTACTTC.

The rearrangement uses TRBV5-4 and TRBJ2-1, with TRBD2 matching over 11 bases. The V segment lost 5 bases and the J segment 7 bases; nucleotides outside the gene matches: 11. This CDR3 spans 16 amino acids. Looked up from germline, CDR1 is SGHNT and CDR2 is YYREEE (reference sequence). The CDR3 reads CASRTDLAGGVNEQFF. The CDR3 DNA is TGTGCCAGCAGAACTGACCTAGCGGGAGGTGTAAATGAGCAGTTCTTC.

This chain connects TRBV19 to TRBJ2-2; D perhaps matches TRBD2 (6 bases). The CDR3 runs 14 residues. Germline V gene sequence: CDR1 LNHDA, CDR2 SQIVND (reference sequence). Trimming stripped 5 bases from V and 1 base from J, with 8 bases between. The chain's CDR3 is CASSWGGNTGELFF. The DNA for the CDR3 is TGTGCCAGTAGTTGGGGAGGGAACACCGGGGAGCTGTTTTTT.